This T cell receptor (beta chain) was sequenced in a study of Graves' ophthalmopathy and Graves' hyperthyroidism. The sample holds many counts of this clonotype. Germline CDR1 is SGHAT and CDR2 is FQNNGV. Losses at the gene ends were 5 bases for V and 5 bases for J; bases not matched to a gene: 10. There are 15 residues in the CDR3. The TCR beta CDR3 regions underwent amplification from RNA transcripts. The first round was an RT-PCR with HTBI primers, and the second round was a multiplex PCR. TCRdb re-analysed the multiplex PCR reads in MiXCR, keeping a single row per CDR3 protein. The data contain more than 300,000 distinct CDR3 sequences, about 16% of them seen just once; the ten biggest clones take up approximately 7%.

The sample comprised peripheral blood. The receptor was derived from a woman aged 18 to 35 with stable Graves' hyperthyroidism. This rearrangement joins TRBV11-2 to TRBJ1-2; TRBD1 matches at 8 bases. For the CDR3, the DNA is TGTGCCAGCAGCGCCCGATCAAGGACAGGGTATGGCTACACCTTC. Its translation is CASSARSRTGYGYTF.